This T cell receptor (beta chain) was recovered during a study of blood T cell repertoires in COVID-19. Across the study: Nucleic acid was either cDNA or gDNA, and it came from T cells, B-cell-depleted T cells, or PBMCs.

Germline CDR1 reads MNHEY; CDR2 reads SMNVEV (reference sequence). The V gene lost 2 bases and the J gene lost 3 bases, with 22 bases spanning the gap. This CDR3 has 18 residues. In the authors' methods: From reference gene primer amplification, estimates of nucleated cell counts were derived. Libraries were prepared by immunoSEQ multiplex PCR; TCRdb keeps only in-frame clonotypes and omits some of them. V and J calls and clone size are as listed in that table; D and trimming were resolved from the DNA. The sample has 100,000 to 150,000 clones, approximately 89% seen once. This sequence originates from a middle-aged man with acute or convalescent COVID-19. The chain joins TRBV27 to TRBJ1-1, with no clear D. Source material: peripheral blood. CDR3 bases: TGTGCCAGCAGTTTAGGATCCCGACAACTAGGGATTCACACTGAAGCTTTCTTT. Encoded protein: CASSLGSRQLGIHTEAFF.